This section outlines one TCR beta chain sequence together with its context. The entry originates in a study of T-cell reconstitution after alpha-beta-depleted transplantation in children. Construction of the TCRbeta library involved unique molecular identifiers. MiXCR, run by TCRdb on the PCR reads, gives a single entry per CDR3 protein. The table includes about 540,000 distinct CDR3 sequences, 15% to 20% detected once. This CDR3 has 14 residues. Germline V lookup: CDR1 DFQATT, CDR2 SNEGSKA (reference sequence). V was clipped by 6 bases and J by 6 bases; unmatched bases: 10. J is TRBJ2-7 and V is TRBV20-1; 11 nucleotides agree with TRBD1. This TCR was sampled from a human donor who donated a stem cell graft to a child with acute lymphoblastic leukemia. The sequencing here drew on PBMCs from the stem cell graft donor, taken from the stem cell graft. Written as DNA, the CDR3 is TGCAGTGCGACTTCCGGGACAGGGGGTGGCGAGCAGTACTTC. Translation gives CSATSGTGGGEQYF.